The source of this T cell receptor beta chain is a study of blood T cell repertoires in COVID-19. In the study overall: Samples representing acute and convalescent COVID-19 were sourced from the United States, Italy and Spain. T cells, B-cell-depleted T cells, or PBMCs provided the cDNA or gDNA that served as material.

The CDR3 covers 15 residues. The junction had 1 base not matched to a gene; V was cut back by 0 bases and J by 1 base. Germline CDR1 reads LGHNA; CDR2 reads YNFKEQ. Sequenced by immunoSEQ multiplex PCR; TCRdb stores in-frame clones only, minus some. This table holds roughly 97,000 clones, 75% to 95% found once. The specimen sequenced was peripheral blood. This receptor was identified in a human donor in a cohort sampled during active COVID-19. V gene TRBV4-2 combines with J gene TRBJ2-5; 8 bases match TRBD2. The CDR3 sequence is CASSQDRGGQETQYF. CDR3 DNA: TGTGCCAGCAGCCAAGATCGGGGGGGCCAAGAGACCCAGTACTTC.